A selection of T cell receptor beta chains follows, all from one sample in a study of regulatory T cells in long-lasting Graves disease. MiXCR, run by TCRdb on the multiplex PCR reads, gives a single entry per CDR3 protein. The data show under 450,000 distinct CDR3 sequences, around 24% seen once. This sample comprised peripheral blood mononuclear cells (PBMCs), obtained when the disease was refractory, from a patient treated with antithyroid drugs. Receptors were obtained from a female donor with Graves disease. CDR3s include the opening cysteine and the closing phenylalanine or tryptophan. Fields, in order: J gene, V gene, D gene, clone size, CDR3 DNA, CDR3 protein. A D gene is named only where the DNA matches it firmly. A row's size may be missing; if present it is once, few, many or a size class.

>TRBJ2-2|TRBV12-3/TRBV12-4|-|few
TGTGCCAGCAGTCCTCGACAGGCCACCGGGGAGCTGTTTTTT
CASSPRQATGELFF
>TRBJ1-2|TRBV6-2/TRBV6-3|-|few
TGTGCCAGCAGACCCGGGACGCTCTATGGCTACACCTTC
CASRPGTLYGYTF
>TRBJ2-7|TRBV19|TRBD1|-
TGTGCCAGTAGTGCAATTCCGGGACAGGGGGATGATGAGCAGTACTTC
CASSAIPGQGDDEQYF
>TRBJ1-1|TRBV30|-|-
TGTGCCTACTCGACAGCGAACACTGAAGCTTTCTTT
CAYSTANTEAFF
>TRBJ2-3|TRBV30|-|-
TGTGCCTGGGCTGGACAGCGATTCACAGATACGCAGTATTTT
CAWAGQRFTDTQYF
>TRBJ2-5|TRBV2|TRBD1|many
TGTGCCAGCAGTGAACATGAGACAGGGGCGGCCCAGTACTTC
CASSEHETGAAQYF
>TRBJ2-1|TRBV6-2/TRBV6-3|-|-
TGTGCCAGCAGCGGACAGCACTACAATGAGCAGTTCTTC
CASSGQHYNEQFF
>TRBJ1-1|TRBV7-2|TRBD1|-
TGTGCCAGCAGCTTAGTTGGACAGGGGAGCACTGAAGCTTTCTTT
CASSLVGQGSTEAFF
>TRBJ2-7|TRBV30|-|-
TGTGCCTGGAGTGTAATCGACCGTACCTACGAGCAGTACTTC
CAWSVIDRTYEQYF
>TRBJ2-3|TRBV20-1|TRBD2|-
TGCAGTGCTAGACTAGCGGGGCTGCCAGATACGCAGTATTTT
CSARLAGLPDTQYF
>TRBJ2-1|TRBV12-3/TRBV12-4|-|few
TGTGCCAGCAGTCAAAGGGACAATGAGCAGTTCTTC
CASSQRDNEQFF
>TRBJ2-2|TRBV13|-|-
TGTGCCAGCAGCCCGTCTAGCGCTTACACCGGGGAGCTGTTTTTT
CASSPSSAYTGELFF
>TRBJ2-2|TRBV6-1|TRBD2|-
TGTGCCAGCAGTGAACTAGCGGGAGCCGGGGAGCTGTTTTTT
CASSELAGAGELFF
>TRBJ2-5|TRBV18|TRBD2|-
TGTGCCAGCTCACCGACTAGCGGGGGCCACCAAGAGACCCAGTACTTC
CASSPTSGGHQETQYF
>TRBJ2-7|TRBV2|-|many
TGTGCCAGCAGTGTAGGGGACCGCTACGAGCAGTACTTC
CASSVGDRYEQYF
>TRBJ1-3|TRBV28|TRBD1|-
TGTGCCAGCAGAGCGACAGGGGTCTTTGGAAACACCATATATTTT
CASRATGVFGNTIYF
>TRBJ2-2|TRBV5-8|TRBD2|many
TGTGCCAGCAGCCCTTGGTCCGGGACTAGCGCTACCGGGGAGCTGTTTTTT
CASSPWSGTSATGELFF
>TRBJ2-7|TRBV10-3|-|-
TGTGCCATCAGTGAGAGGGGGGGGGGGACAGAGCAGTACTTC
CAISERGGGTEQYF